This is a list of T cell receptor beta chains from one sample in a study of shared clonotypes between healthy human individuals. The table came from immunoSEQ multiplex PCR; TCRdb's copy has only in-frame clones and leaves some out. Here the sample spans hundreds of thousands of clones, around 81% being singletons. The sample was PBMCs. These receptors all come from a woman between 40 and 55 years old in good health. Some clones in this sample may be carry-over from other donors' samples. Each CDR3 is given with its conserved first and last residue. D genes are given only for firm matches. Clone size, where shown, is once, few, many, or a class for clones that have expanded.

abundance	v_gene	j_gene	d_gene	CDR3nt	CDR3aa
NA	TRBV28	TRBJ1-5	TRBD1	TGTGCCAGCAGCCGACAGGGGGCGCGAAGCAATCAGCCCCAGCATTTT	CASSRQGARSNQPQHF
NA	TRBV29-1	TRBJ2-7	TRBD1	TGCAGCGTTCCAGGACAGGGGCCCTACGAGCAGTACTTC	CSVPGQGPYEQYF
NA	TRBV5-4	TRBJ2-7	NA	NA	CASSFGQGASERYF
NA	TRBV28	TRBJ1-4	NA	TGTGCCAGCAGTAACCAGCCCCGGAGACCTTCTGAAAAACTGTTTTTT	CASSNQPRRPSEKLFF
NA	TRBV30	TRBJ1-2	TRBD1	TGTGCCTATACCGGGACAGTAAATGGCTACACCTTC	CAYTGTVNGYTF
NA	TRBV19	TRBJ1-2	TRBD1	TGTGCCAGTAGTAGGACAGGGGGCTATGGCTACACCTTC	CASSRTGGYGYTF
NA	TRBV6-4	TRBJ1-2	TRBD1	TGTGCCAGCACCCTGATCGCGGACAGGGTTTGGGATGGCTACACCTTC	CASTLIADRVWDGYTF
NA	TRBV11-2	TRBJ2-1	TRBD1	TGTGCCAGCAGACAGGGGGCTAGCGGTAACAATGAGCAGTTCTTC	CASRQGASGNNEQFF
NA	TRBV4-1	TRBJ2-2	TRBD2	TGCGCCAGCAGCCTTATTATTCCAAAGCGGGACGGCGGCACCGGGGAGCTGTTTTTT	CASSLIIPKRDGGTGELFF
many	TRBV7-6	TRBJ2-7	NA	TGTGCCAGCAGCTTAGCTTCGACAGGCCCTTACGAGCAGTACTTC	CASSLASTGPYEQYF
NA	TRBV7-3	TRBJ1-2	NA	TGTGCCAGCAGCTTAAGTGGCACCGATAACTATGGCTACACCTTC	CASSLSGTDNYGYTF
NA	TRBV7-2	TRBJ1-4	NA	TGTGCCAGCAGCTTTGCCCGGGGGAGTGAAAAACTGTTTTTT	CASSFARGSEKLFF
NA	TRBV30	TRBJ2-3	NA	TGTGCCTGGAGTGTAAGGGGGACACCTAGTCCCACAGATACGCAGTATTTT	CAWSVRGTPSPTDTQYF
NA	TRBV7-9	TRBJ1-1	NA	TGTGCCAGCAGCTTGGGGGGCAGTGGCACTGAAGCTTTCTTT	CASSLGGSGTEAFF
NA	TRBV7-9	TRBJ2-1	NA	TGTGCCAGCAGCTTAATAGGCAATGAGCAGTTCTTC	CASSLIGNEQFF
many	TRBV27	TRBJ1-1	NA	TGTGCCAGCAGTTTAGGGGCATCTTCTGAAGCTTTCTTT	CASSLGASSEAFF
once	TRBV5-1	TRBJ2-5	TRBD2	TGCGCCAGCAGCTCGGGACTAGCGGAAGAGACCCAGTACTTC	CASSSGLAEETQYF
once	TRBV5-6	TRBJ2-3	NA	TGTGCCAGCAGCCCGTCGGACCACAGCACAGATACGCAGTATTTT	CASSPSDHSTDTQYF
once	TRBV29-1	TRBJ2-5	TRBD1	TGCAGCGTTGAGCAGGGGGCGGAGACCCAGTACTTC	CSVEQGAETQYF
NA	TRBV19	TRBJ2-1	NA	TGTGCCAGTAGTCCCTGGGAGGTTGTGCGCAATGAGCAGTTCTTC	CASSPWEVVRNEQFF
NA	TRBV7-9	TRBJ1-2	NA	TGTGCCAGCAGCAAGGAGCGGCGAGTGGATGGCTACACCTTC	CASSKERRVDGYTF
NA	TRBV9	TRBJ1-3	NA	TGTGCCAGCAGCGTAGCTGGGGGAGACTCTGGAAACACCATATATTTT	CASSVAGGDSGNTIYF
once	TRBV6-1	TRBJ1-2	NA	TGTGCCAGCAGTGAACAGCCCTCAGACGTTGGCTACACCTTC	CASSEQPSDVGYTF
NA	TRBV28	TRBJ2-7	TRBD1	TGTGCCAGCAGTCTCCGGGACAGGGCCTACGAGCAGTACTTC	CASSLRDRAYEQYF
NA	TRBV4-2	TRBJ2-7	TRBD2	TGTGCCAGCAGCCAAGATGTGGCAGCGGGAGGGTACGAGCAGTACTTC	CASSQDVAAGGYEQYF
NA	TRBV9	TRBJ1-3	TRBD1	TGTGCCAGCAGCGATGACAGGGGGTATGGAAACACCATATATTTT	CASSDDRGYGNTIYF
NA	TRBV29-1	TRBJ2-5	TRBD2	TGCAGCGTTGCGACTAGCGCGACGGAGACCCAGTACTTC	CSVATSATETQYF
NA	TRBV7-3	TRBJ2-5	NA	TGTGCCAGCAGCCCAGACGGCTACCAAGAGACCCAGTACTTC	CASSPDGYQETQYF
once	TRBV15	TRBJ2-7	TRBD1	TGTGCCACCAGCAGAGATATTGTGAGAGGCGCCCCCGGGACAGCCTACGAGCAGTACTTC	CATSRDIVRGAPGTAYEQYF
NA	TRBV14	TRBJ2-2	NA	TGTGCCAGCAGCCAAGTTTTAGGGCGGACCGGGGAGCTGTTTTTT	CASSQVLGRTGELFF
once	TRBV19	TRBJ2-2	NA	TGTGCCAGTAGTATCTGGGGCAGGGGGCGCGATAGCGGGAATTACGGGGAGCTGTTTTTT	CASSIWGRGRDSGNYGELFF
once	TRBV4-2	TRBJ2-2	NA	TGTGCCAGCAGCCTAGGCGATGGCGGGGAGCTGTTTTTT	CASSLGDGGELFF
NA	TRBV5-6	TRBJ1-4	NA	TGTGCCAGCAGCCACAACCAGGGAGGGGAATCTGAAAAACTGTTTTTT	CASSHNQGGESEKLFF
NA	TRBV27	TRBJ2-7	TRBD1	TGTGCCAGCAGTCGACGGACAGGGCAGCACGAGCAGTACTTC	CASSRRTGQHEQYF
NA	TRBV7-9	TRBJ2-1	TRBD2	TGTGCCAGCAGCTTAGGACCGGGACTAGTGAATGAGCAGTTCTTC	CASSLGPGLVNEQFF
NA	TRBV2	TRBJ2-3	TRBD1	TGTGCCAGCAGTGATTTCCGGACAGGGCCAGATACGCAGTATTTT	CASSDFRTGPDTQYF
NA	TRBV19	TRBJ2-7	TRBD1	TGTGCCAGTAGGGGGCAGGGGGCCGGCGAGCAGTACTTC	CASRGQGAGEQYF
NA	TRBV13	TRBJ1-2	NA	TGTGCCAGCAGGACGAAATCAGGAAGGCGTGAGCGAAAGACCTATGGCTACATCTTC	CASRTKSGRRERKTYGYIF
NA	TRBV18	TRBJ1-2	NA	TGTGCCAGCTCACCCTCAGGGGAAAATGGCTACACCTTC	CASSPSGENGYTF
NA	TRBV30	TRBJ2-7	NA	TGTGCCTGGAGTGGCGGGGCGCCCTCCTACGAGCAGTACTTC	CAWSGGAPSYEQYF
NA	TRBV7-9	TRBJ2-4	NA	TGTGCCAGCAGCTTAGGGTCGCTAGCCAAAAACATTCAGTACTTC	CASSLGSLAKNIQYF
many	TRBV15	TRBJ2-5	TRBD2	TGTGCCACCAGCAGACAGGGAGGGGAGACCCAGTACTTC	CATSRQGGETQYF
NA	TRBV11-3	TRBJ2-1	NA	TGTGCCAGCAGCCCGCAACTAGGCTACAATGAGCAGTTCTTC	CASSPQLGYNEQFF
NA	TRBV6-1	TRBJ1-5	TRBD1	TGTGCCAGCAGTGCGGACAGGACGCAGCCCCAGCATTTT	CASSADRTQPQHF
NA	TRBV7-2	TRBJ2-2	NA	TGTGCCAGCAGCTTATATGGACGATACACCGGGGAGCTGTTTTTT	CASSLYGRYTGELFF
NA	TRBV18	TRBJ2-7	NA	TGTGCCAGCTCACCAGTGGGGGGCGCAACCTCTTACGAGCAGTACTTC	CASSPVGGATSYEQYF
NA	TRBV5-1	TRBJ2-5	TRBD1	TGCGCCAGCAGCTTGACAGGGGGAGAGACCCAGTACTTC	CASSLTGGETQYF
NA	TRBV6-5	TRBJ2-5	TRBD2	TGTGCCAGCGCTAGCGGGAGGACTTTTAGGGAGACCCAGTACTTC	CASASGRTFRETQYF
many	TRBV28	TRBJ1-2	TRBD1	TGTGCCAGCAGTTTTGGTCTGGGACAGTTTTATGGCTACACCTTC	CASSFGLGQFYGYTF
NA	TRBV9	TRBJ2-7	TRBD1	TGTGCCAGCAGCCCTCACAGGGGGTTGTACGAGCAGTACTTC	CASSPHRGLYEQYF
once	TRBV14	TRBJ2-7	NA	TGTGCCAGCAGCCCTGACTACTACGAGCAGTACTTC	CASSPDYYEQYF